This T cell receptor beta chain came from a study of cytomegalovirus exposure and HLA in healthy donors (dated by TCRdb to the late 2010s). Regarding the research as a whole: In an earlier analysis of 587 of the donors, 276 Gb of sequence data and 90 million to 120 million unique TCR beta sequences from approximately 180 million T cells were reported. Alongside the repertoire data, information on donor age, sex, ethnicity and CMV serostatus was compiled. To decide whether each TCR beta V gene segment behaved as functional or pseudogenic, an earlier analysis of several hundred of the donors relied on high-throughput TCR beta sequencing. Roughly 5 DR-DQ haplotypes were treated as single units for association and clustering because of strong linkage in the cohort. A later analysis re-examined previously published TCR beta repertoires from more than 550 donors and added high-resolution HLA genotyping to investigate patterns of TCR occurrence. A separate validation cohort of about 110 different subjects was used in addition to the roughly 700-subject first cohort. Typing coverage varied by locus: 629-630 donors for A, B, C, DRB1 and DQB1; around 560 for DQA1; about 600 for DPA1; approximately 490 for DPB1. Approximately 310 gigabases of sequencing data and approximately 92 million unique TCR sequences made up an early release that covered approximately 700 HLA-typed donors. In the later analysis, no new phenotypic data were used to find candidate immune exposures; instead, reliance was placed on TCR beta sequences and their occurrence across donors. Of the roughly 400 genotyped donors, roughly 76% were placed in the genetic ancestry cluster associated with self-reported Caucasian donors. Every repertoire in the discovery cohort had been generated on one and the same sequencing platform. The study used immunosequencing to profile the T cell repertoires of hundreds of subjects and linked those repertoires to cytomegalovirus serostatus. To predict cytomegalovirus infection status, the study brought together high-throughput TCR immunosequencing, statistical association of individual TCRs with disease status, and machine learning. HLA typing covered class I and class II loci at four-digit resolution. In a later genetic analysis, genome-wide SNP genotypes for about three fifths of the roughly 670 donors were used, and that subset was treated as a discovery cohort. On average, about 240,000 unique TCR beta nucleotide sequences were sequenced per donor among about 400 genotyped donors of the cohort, with roughly 18% of those sequences being non-productive. The study aimed to test whether signatures of past pathogen exposure could be identified by cataloging public T cell receptors. Overall study outcomes, separate from this receptor: A further reported finding was that TCR beta sequences accurately predicted the HLA-A and HLA-B alleles for most subjects in the first cohort. Linkage disequilibrium might explain the correlated functional status among segregating V segments, but an unknown experimental factor could not be ruled out. Because HLA typing was missing for some donors at each locus, association tests included only the typed subset. Presence/absence analyses assumed roughly uniform sequencing depth across donors, an assumption that may not hold. At a false discovery rate of 0.05, a later analysis linked around 17,000 TCR beta sequences to specific HLA alleles. The study gave a list of around 170 TCR beta chains associated with cytomegalovirus. Three of the identified cytomegalovirus-associated TCR beta chains were confirmed in vitro to be specific for cytomegalovirus antigens. Because the 87-base-pair reads could not distinguish some IMGT-functional V segments, including TRBV6-2 and TRBV6-3, those segments were excluded. The only immune exposure information available for the cohort was CMV serostatus. A later genetic analysis reported fewer N-insertions in productive TCRs among donors in an Asian-associated ancestry cluster than the approximately 670-donor mean. In this cohort, only TCR beta chains were sequenced, and detectable features were limited by the absence of alpha or paired-chain data. The authors suggested that the approach could potentially be generalized to other disease states and immunological phenotypes. A cluster of highly shared sequence variants was judged likely to represent a technical artifact of the sequencing pipeline. A later genetic analysis associated a missense DCLRE1C variant with V-gene and J-gene trimming of TCR beta chains, and an independent cohort replicated the association. Cytomegalovirus status was reported to be diagnosed by the classifier with high specificity and sensitivity in both the original and validation cohorts. The earlier analysis of almost 600 of the donors excluded over 15 rarely observed V segments, including chromosome 9 orphons, because counts were too low. Assigning TCR associations to individual alleles was difficult when HLA alleles, especially DR and DQ, strongly co-occurred. A later analysis found that HLA-associated TCR beta chains were more clonally expanded and had lower generation probabilities than equally common non-associated chains. In a later analysis, TCR association rates were found to vary across HLA loci, with the most associated TCRs seen for DRB1 alleles and the fewest for HLA-C alleles. In an earlier analysis of several hundred of the donors, most TCR beta V segments were observed in productive rearrangements about 87% or about 30% of the time, broadly matching IMGT annotations. Most TCR sequences were observed very rarely across donors, whereas some public TCRs were present in many individuals. According to a later analysis, most CMV-associated TCR beta chains appeared to be HLA-restricted, and the HLA associations seemed to be driven largely by CMV exposure. A later analysis reported that several top co-occurrence clusters appeared linked to parvovirus B19, influenza, CMV and Epstein-Barr virus.

The junction carries 8 bases between V and J, which are trimmed by 2 bases and 1 base respectively. The CDR3, cysteine through phenylalanine, is 15 amino acids long. Only the CDR3 DNA stays, 45 bases, in frame from base 1. The germline V gene (reference sequence) yields WNHNN for CDR1 and SYGVQD for CDR2. The cohort was made up of 666 healthy bone marrow donors. At the time of sampling, every cohort member was nominally healthy, though immune exposures that went unrecorded were likely present. The donor tested CMV seronegative, placing the donor among the 350 or so seronegative members of the cohort. A peripheral blood sample was collected from each donor, and TCR beta sequencing was performed on peripheral blood mononuclear cells. The Qiagen DNeasy Blood Extraction Kit was used to extract genomic DNA from the blood cell samples. A word on this clone: Its antigen is not yet known.

The library was produced with the immunoSEQ multiplex PCR assay. The multiplex PCR relied on a mix of 60 forward primers for TCR Vbeta segments and 13 reverse primers for TCR Jbeta segments. The CDR3 region of rearranged TCR beta genes was amplified from genomic DNA by a multiplex PCR assay. On the Illumina HiSeq System, the amplified TCR beta libraries were sequenced as 87-base-pair reads. In the original analysis: In a later analysis, 70 million to 95 million unique TCR beta chains were counted across the roughly 610 repertoires, and around 10 million of these chains were shared by at least two donors. A nearest-neighbor algorithm error-corrected the raw reads and collapsed the reads into unique sequences, merging closely related sequences to remove PCR and sequencing errors. V, D and J gene segments were assigned by aligning CDR3 sequences to IMGT reference sequences. Each retained sequence needed at least a six-nucleotide match to both a V gene segment and a J gene segment. Rearrangements were called productive when the CDR3 lacked stop codons and stayed in frame with V and J; all others were non-productive. CDR3 was defined according to IMGT convention as the region running from the second conserved V-encoded cysteine to the conserved J-encoded phenylalanine. The earlier analysis of some 580 of the donors excluded any sequence lacking an unambiguous match to a single V gene segment. An earlier analysis of roughly 590 of the donors called V segments functional above 56.7% productive rearrangements and segregating when the between-donor standard deviation exceeded 5%. A statistical classification framework was built for diagnosing cytomegalovirus status from the catalog of TCR beta chain sequences. In a later analysis, TCR nucleotide sequences were compared against IMGT/GENE-DB human TR gene sequences so that V and J genes could be assigned. Using the TCRdist pipeline, a later analysis assigned CDR3 sequences along with most-parsimonious VDJ recombination scenarios. In a later analysis, each TCR beta chain was defined by its CDR3 amino acid sequence together with its V-gene family, and reads without a unique V-gene family were excluded. In a later analysis, fewer than 650 highly shared, low-generation-probability nucleotide sequences were removed to address suspected cross-contamination and a sequencing artifact. For each public chain, a later analysis derived a clonal expansion index from normalized ranks of inferred template counts within each repertoire. Generation probabilities in a later analysis came from a VDJ recombination model fitted to out-of-frame rearrangements, and those results were checked against IGoR. In a later analysis, hypergeometric tests were used to score TCR-TCR, TCR-HLA and TCR-CMV co-occurrence, with a repertoire-size bias correction applied to TCR pairs. To estimate false discovery rates, a later analysis permuted the HLA or CMV assignments 20 times. In a later analysis, co-occurring TCRs were grouped using DBSCAN, and TCRdist sequence similarity was added for clustering within HLA-allele-positive subsets. For co-occurrence clustering, repertoires with fewer than 30,000 or more than 120,000 public chains were excluded, along with four or five repertoires with anomalous nucleotide sharing. What TCRdb holds here is the immuneACCESS table cut down to in-frame rearrangements. Part of the clones is not present; checked against another copy, under half of the missing clones reflect an unresolved V gene, and the others are unexplained. V, J and clone size are those of that table, while D and trimming were read from the DNA. The data table for this sample lists over 55,000 clones. Approximately 15% of the sample rests with the top ten.

The chain couples TRBV10-1 to TRBJ2-2; no D gene can be assigned with confidence. The TCR originated in a boy younger than 18 in good health and CMV-seronegative. What was sequenced was PBMCs. The CDR3: CASSEPIKNTGELFF. The DNA sequence is as follows: TGCGCCAGCAGTGAGCCAATCAAGAACACCGGGGAGCTGTTTTTT.